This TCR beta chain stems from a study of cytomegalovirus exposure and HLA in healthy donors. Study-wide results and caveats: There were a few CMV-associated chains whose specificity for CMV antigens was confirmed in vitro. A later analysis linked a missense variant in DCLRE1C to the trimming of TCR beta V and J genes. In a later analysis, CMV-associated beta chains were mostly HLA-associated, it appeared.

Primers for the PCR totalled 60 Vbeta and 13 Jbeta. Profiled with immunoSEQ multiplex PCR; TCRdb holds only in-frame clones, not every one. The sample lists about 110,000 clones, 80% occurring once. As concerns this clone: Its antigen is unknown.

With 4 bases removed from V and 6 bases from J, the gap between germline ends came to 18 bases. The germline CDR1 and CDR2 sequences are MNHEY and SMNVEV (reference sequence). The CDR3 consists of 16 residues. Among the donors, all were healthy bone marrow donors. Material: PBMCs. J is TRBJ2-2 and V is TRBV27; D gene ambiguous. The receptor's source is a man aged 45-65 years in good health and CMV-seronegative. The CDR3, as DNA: TGTGCCAGCAGTTCTATGACTGATCGTCGCGCCGGGGAGCTGTTTTTT. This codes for CASSSMTDRRAGELFF.